This T cell receptor (beta chain) was captured in a study of molecular identifiers for immune sequencing clone quantification. In TCRdb, the PCR reads were re-called with MiXCR into one record per CDR3 protein. The sample has about 320,000 distinct CDR3 sequences, about 22% seen once. A few counts support this clonotype. V lost 1 base to trimming and J lost 6 bases; unmatched junction nucleotides: 6. The CDR3 extends over 14 amino acids. CDR1 is DFQATT, CDR2 SNEGSKA, per germline (reference sequence). The V and J genes are TRBV20-1 and TRBJ2-7, with TRBD1 identical over 10 bases. This receptor was taken from a human donor in good health. Some libraries in this study had Jurkat cell RNA spiked in. The sample was naive CD8+ T cells from blood, with Jurkat cell RNA spiked in. The subset was: FACS-sorted CD8+CD4-CCR7+CD45RA+ naive T cells. The CDR3, as DNA: TGCAGTGCTAGAGCGGGGACAGGGGCACTCGAGCAGTACTTC. Translation: CSARAGTGALEQYF.